Shown below are 17 T cell receptor beta chains from a single sample sequenced in a study of blood T cell repertoires in COVID-19. Some clones are missing from TCRdb's copy, which holds only in-frame ones; the method was immunoSEQ multiplex PCR. The sample holds 230,000 or so clones, around 84% seen once. Source material: PBMCs or T cells enriched from blood (not recorded which). Receptors were obtained from a woman between 45 and 60 years old who had been exposed to COVID-19.

The count of this clone is one. The rearrangement uses TRBV15 and TRBJ1-5, with D possibly matching TRBD1 (5 bases). V lost 0 bases and J lost 5, with 20 bases in between. The CDR3 covers 18 residues. Per the germline V gene, CDR1 is LNHNV and CDR2 is YYDKDF (reference sequence). The CDR3 nucleotides read TGTGCCACCAGCAGAGATTTTCGGGCGACAGAAAAAGATCAGCCCCAGCATTTT. It specifies CATSRDFRATEKDQPQHF.

The chain employs TRBV19 and TRBJ2-3; 11 bases agree with TRBD2. Germline V gives CDR1 LNHDA, CDR2 SQIVND (reference sequence). Trimming took 3 bases from V and 2 from J; bases not matched to a gene: 4. The CDR3 has 16 residues. DNA of the CDR3: TGTGCCAGTAGTATCTCTAGCGGGGGGATCACAGATACGCAGTATTTT. It codes for CASSISSGGITDTQYF.

The J gene is TRBJ2-7, the V gene TRBV7-9; 9 nucleotides agree with TRBD1. J was trimmed by 4 bases and V by 7 bases; bases with no gene match: 8. Germline CDR1 and CDR2: SEHNR and FQNEAQ (reference sequence). CDR3 size: 14 residues. CDR3 protein: CASTPLQGAYEQYF. The CDR3 bases are TGTGCCAGCACCCCCTTACAGGGGGCTTACGAGCAGTACTTC.

The CDR3 here is CASSYDRLNSPLHF. For the CDR3, the DNA is TGTGCCAGCAGTTACGACAGGCTTAATTCACCCCTCCACTTT. The chain is built from TRBV6-5 and TRBJ1-6; tentatively, D is TRBD1 (6 bases). Deletions cut 2 bases from V and 6 bases from J, with 8 bases between. Germline V gives CDR1 MNHEY, CDR2 SVGAGI. CDR3 length: 14 amino acids.

The chain is built from TRBV12-5 and TRBJ1-6, with unresolved D. Germline V CDR1 and CDR2: LGHNT, FRNRAP. This CDR3 region has 14 residues. Trimming removed 7 bases from V and 10 bases from J, with 17 bases in between. The DNA of the CDR3 is TGTGCTAGTGCCCAACAGCCGAACAACTCACCCCTCCACTTT. This translates into CASAQQPNNSPLHF.

The chain joins TRBV28 to TRBJ2-3, with a possible D match to TRBD2 (5 bases). This CDR3 has 14 residues. V lost 3 bases to trimming and J lost 1 base, with 8 bases between them. The V gene's germline CDR1 is MDHEN and CDR2 SYDVKM. The CDR3 spells CASSLTGGTDTQYF. CDR3 in DNA: TGTGCCAGCAGTTTGACCGGGGGCACAGATACGCAGTATTTT.

The sample holds one count of this clone. The rearrangement links TRBV2 to TRBJ1-5; D is unresolved. Germline CDR1 is SNHLY and CDR2 is FYNNEI. The CDR3 is 12 residues long. The ends were cut back, 4 bases at V and 5 bases at J, with 6 bases in the middle. The CDR3, as DNA: TGTGCCAGCAGTGCGGAGGATCAGCCCCAGCATTTT. Its translation is CASSAEDQPQHF.

This clone was seen more than once but under ten times. The V and J genes are TRBV7-2 and TRBJ1-2, with D maybe TRBD1 (6 bases). Germline CDR1 and CDR2: SGHTA and FQGNSA. V dropped 3 bases and J dropped 7 bases, with 18 bases sitting between them. This CDR3 region has 15 residues. The CDR3 loop is CASSFRGGARTGYTF. The CDR3 nucleotides read TGTGCCAGCAGCTTCCGGGGGGGGGCGAGGACTGGCTACACCTTC.

This chain links TRBV6-5 with TRBJ2-1; the match to TRBD2 covers 9 bases. Germline CDR1 is MNHEY and CDR2 is SVGAGI. V shed 10 bases, J shed 8 bases, and the junction held 12 bases outside the gene matches. This CDR3 is built from 14 residues. In DNA, the CDR3 is TGTGCCACCCACCGGGGACTAGCATCCGATGAGCAGTTCTTC. Protein: CATHRGLASDEQFF.

V is TRBV5-1 and J is TRBJ2-1, with D perhaps matching TRBD2 (6 bases). Deletions cut 0 bases from V and 2 bases from J, with 6 bases between. This CDR3 contains 14 residues. Germline V CDR1 and CDR2: SGHRS, YFSETQ. The CDR3, as DNA: TGCGCCAGCAGCTTGGGACTAGCCTACAATGAGCAGTTCTTC. It is translated as CASSLGLAYNEQFF.

J is TRBJ1-3 and V is TRBV5-3, with TRBD1 as a possible D gene (6 bases). TRBV5-3 qualifies as an ORF whose function is uncertain. The CDR3 consists of 14 residues. V was cut by 8 bases and J by 3 bases, with 15 bases left in between. CDR3 in DNA: TGTGCCAGCCCGGACAGCTTCCTTGGAAACACCATATATTTT. Its translation: CASPDSFLGNTIYF.

The chain combines TRBV4-1 with TRBJ1-2; D is ambiguous. The CDR3 covers 12 residues. The germline V gene encodes CDR1 MGHRA and CDR2 YSYEKL. Trimming cost V 0 bases and J 7 bases, with 6 bases left between them. CDR3 in DNA: TGCGCCAGCAGCCAAGAGGCGGGTGGCTACACCTTC. Protein sequence: CASSQEAGGYTF.

The gene calls are TRBV2 and TRBJ2-1; 11 bases map to TRBD2. Per germline, CDR1 SNHLY and CDR2 FYNNEI. The CDR3 totals 15 residues. The trim removed 3 bases at V and 8 bases at J, leaving 6 bases unmatched. The CDR3 coding sequence is TGTGCCAGCAGTGATGTGTTAGCGGGGGGGGATGAGCAGTTCTTC. Its translation is CASSDVLAGGDEQFF.

The chain recombines TRBV6-6 with TRBJ2-7; tentative D call: TRBD2 (5 bases). Germline CDR1 reads MNHNY; CDR2 reads SVGAGI (reference sequence). This CDR3 comprises 13 residues. The germline V and J ends were trimmed by 6 bases and 2 bases, with 11 bases remaining between them. CDR3 in amino acids: CASRPTGTYEQYF. In DNA, the CDR3 is TGTGCCAGCAGACCAACCGGGACCTACGAGCAGTACTTC.

The rearrangement links TRBV7-8 to TRBJ2-7; the D is unclear. Germline loops: CDR1 SGHVS, CDR2 FQNEAQ. Trimming removed 3 bases from V and 5 bases from J, with 8 bases in between. The CDR3 sequence is 12 residues long. The CDR3 DNA follows: TGTGCCAGCAGCTTCTCGGCGGACGAGCAGTACTTC. Amino acids: CASSFSADEQYF.

The chain recombines TRBV19 with TRBJ1-2, with 7 positions matching TRBD1. With V trimmed by 5 bases and J by 0 bases, 6 bases remained unmatched. The germline gives CDR1 LNHDA, CDR2 SQIVND (reference sequence). The CDR3 runs 15 residues. CDR3 sequence (DNA): TGTGCCAGTAGTCGGAGACAGGGAGCTAACTATGGCTACACCTTC. Residues: CASSRRQGANYGYTF.

This clone was seen a single time. The chain has TRBV3-1 (or the pseudogene TRBV3-2) and TRBJ1-1; TRBD1 is a possible D gene (6 bases). The CDR3 contains 15 residues. Germline V lookup: CDR1 LGHDT, CDR2 YNNKEL (reference sequence). V lost 3 bases and J 6 bases, leaving 17 bases between the germline ends. CDR3 in DNA: TGTGCCAGCAGCCATTACAAAGGCGGGGGCTCTGAAGCTTTCTTT. Residues: CASSHYKGGGSEAFF.